This section outlines one T cell receptor beta chain sequence together with its context. Antigen specificity is unknown. These data belong to a study of T cell responses to AZD1222 COVID-19 vaccine. Whole-study findings and limits: Epitopes outside B.1.351 and B.1.1.7 mutated regions reportedly drew nearly half of spike TCRs. Spike-specific TCR repertoires showed rising breadth and depth after two AZD1222 doses. Repertoires were obtained solely post-peak T cell response. Most donors were white British and more were female, and clonal diversity was possibly underestimated.

Generated by immunoSEQ multiplex PCR, the TCRdb table keeps only in-frame clones and is missing some. The table lists 150,000 or so clones, approximately 85% of them singletons, with 7.5% to 8.5% in the top ten. The CDR3 runs 14 residues. Germline CDR1 and CDR2: MNHEY and SMNVEV (reference sequence). The V end was cut by 4 bases, the J end by 3 bases, with 9 bases between. This TCR was recovered from an adult in good health. This chain links TRBV27 with TRBJ2-2; either TRBD1 or TRBD2 may supply D (6 bases each). Sequencing was performed on peripheral blood, taken on day 0 of AZD1222 vaccination. CDR3 nucleotides: TGTGCCAGCAGTTGGGGGGCGCACACCGGGGAGCTGTTTTTT. Amino acids: CASSWGAHTGELFF.